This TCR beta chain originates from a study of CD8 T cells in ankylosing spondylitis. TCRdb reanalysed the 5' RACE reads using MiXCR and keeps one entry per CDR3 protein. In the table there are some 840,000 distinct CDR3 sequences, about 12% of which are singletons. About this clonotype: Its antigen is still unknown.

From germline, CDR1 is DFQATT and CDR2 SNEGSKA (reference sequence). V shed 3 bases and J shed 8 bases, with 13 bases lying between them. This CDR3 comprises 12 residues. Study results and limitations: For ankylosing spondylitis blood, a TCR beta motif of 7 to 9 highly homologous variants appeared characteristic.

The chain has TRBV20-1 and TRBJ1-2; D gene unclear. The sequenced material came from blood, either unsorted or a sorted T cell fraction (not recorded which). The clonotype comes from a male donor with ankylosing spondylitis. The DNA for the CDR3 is TGCAGTGCTAGTCGACGGGTCGGAGGCTACACCTTC. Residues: CSASRRVGGYTF.